This record looks at one T cell receptor beta chain sequence and its context. No antigen is known for it. This sample stems from a study of blood T cells in healthy people across ages. General study findings and limits: Calculation of diversity from one million T cells yielded estimates considered to be underestimates.

Looked up from germline, CDR1 is SEHNR and CDR2 is FQNEAQ (reference sequence). The CDR3 sequence is 17 residues long. With 5 bases clipped from V and 2 bases from J, the junction kept 8 bases outside the gene matches. Primers used in a second PCR of about 6 to 12 cycles were a sample-barcoded 5' primer and a J-beta primer mix. TCRdb fed the 5' RACE reads into MiXCR, producing one record per CDR3 protein. In the table there are approximately 730,000 distinct CDR3 sequences, 43% of which are singletons. The chain employs TRBV7-9 and TRBJ2-1; TRBD2 matches 11 bases. Sequences were obtained from blood. This clonotype originated in a woman aged 55-69 years in good health. This CDR3 reads CASSPSRLAGTYNEQFF. CDR3 nucleotides: TGTGCCAGCAGCCCATCTAGACTAGCGGGGACCTACAATGAGCAGTTCTTC.